One sample yielded the 5 T cell receptor beta chains listed below, sequenced in a study of T cell clonality in common variable immunodeficiency. Some clones are missing from TCRdb's copy, which holds only in-frame ones; the method was immunoSEQ multiplex PCR. This sample carries roughly 40,000 clones, none of them present only once. Input material: peripheral blood mononuclear cells. These receptors originate from a person between 18 and 75 years old in good health.

This clone was picked up many times. The read comes to an end 3 residues before the CDR3 does, leaving the germline J gene to fill in the end. The chain couples TRBV5-5 to TRBJ2-2; D gene unclear. With 0 bases removed from V and 6 bases from J, the gap between germline ends came to 9 bases. Germline CDR1 SGHKS, CDR2 YYEKEE (reference sequence). This CDR3 is 14 amino acids long. The DNA read from the CDR3 is TGTGCCAGCAGCTTGGTTCCGCGAGCCGGGGAG. This encodes CASSLVPRAGE. The entire CDR3 protein is CASSLVPRAGELFF.

This clone was found many times. The read ends 3 residues early relative to the CDR3; the germline J gene fills the gap. V usage is TRBV28 and J usage is TRBJ2-3, with 9 bases identical to TRBD2. Germline V lookup: CDR1 MDHEN, CDR2 SYDVKM. The CDR3 contains 15 residues. V gave up 5 bases and J gave up 0 bases; unmatched junction bases: 3. CDR3 bases read: TGTGCCAGCAGTCCTAGCGGGGCTAGCACAGATACG. This gives the protein CASSPSGASTDT. The full CDR3 protein is CASSPSGASTDTQYF.

This clone was detected ten times or more. The read gets to within 3 residues of the CDR3 end, and the germline J gene fills in the rest. V usage is TRBV30 and J usage is TRBJ1-3, with D uncertain. The CDR3 has 14 residues. The V end lost 3 bases, the J end lost 0 bases, and 9 bases lay between the germline ends. From germline, CDR1 is GTSNPN and CDR2 SVGIG (reference sequence). This CDR3 reads CAWRSGFSGNTIYF. The CDR3 bases that were read are TGTGCCTGGAGGTCAGGTTTCTCTGGAAACACC. Full variable domain (remainder filled in from reference TRBV30 and TRBJ1-3): SQTIHQWPATLVQPVGSPLSLECTVEGTSNPNLYWYRQAAGRGLQLLFYSVGIGQISSEVPQNLSASRPQDRQFILSSKKLLLSDSGFYLCAWRSGFSGNTIYFGEGSWLTVV.

As for this clone: The CDR3 extends 3 residues past the end of the read, so its final part is completed from the germline J gene. V is TRBV6-9 and J is TRBJ2-7; D ambiguous. CDR1 MNHGY and CDR2 SVAAGI come from the germline V gene. The CDR3 runs to 17 residues. The V and J ends lost 1 base and 1 base respectively, with 17 bases between them. CDR3 bases read: TGTGCCAGCAGTTATTACCTGCTGCGACACCGATCCTACGAG. Translating gives CASSYYLLRHRSYE. The entire CDR3 sequence reads CASSYYLLRHRSYEQYF.

This clone was observed many times. The CDR3 end falls 3 residues outside the read, so it is completed with the germline J gene. The rearrangement links TRBV5-4 to TRBJ1-1, with D unclear. Germline V gene sequence: CDR1 SGHNT, CDR2 YYREEE (reference sequence). The length of the CDR3 is 14 residues. The V end lost 2 bases, the J end lost 0 bases, and 8 bases lay between the germline ends. CDR3 loop: CASSLPGMNTEAFF. The covered CDR3 bases are TGTGCCAGCAGCTTACCAGGCATGAACACTGAA. Based on the CDR3 plus reference TRBV5-4 and TRBJ1-1, the full variable domain is ETGVTQSPTHLIKTRGQQVTLRCSSQSGHNTVSWYQQALGQGPQFIFQYYREEENGRGNFPPRFSGLQFPNYSSELNVNALELDDSALYLCASSLPGMNTEAFFGQGTRLTVV.